The text below deals with one T cell receptor beta chain. Its antigen is unidentified. The sample is drawn from a study of cytomegalovirus exposure and HLA in healthy donors. This PCR relied on a set of 60 Vbeta primers and 13 Jbeta primers. The repertoire was sequenced with immunoSEQ multiplex PCR; TCRdb's copy has only in-frame clones and lacks some. The repertoire has around 150,000 clones, roughly 80% of them found once; the top ten carry roughly 2%. Whole-study results and caveats: An Asian-associated ancestry cluster reportedly showed fewer N-insertions than the approximately 700-donor mean in a later analysis. In an earlier analysis, in some 540 donors, most V segments appeared productive either ~87% or ~30% of the time. A later analysis showed that HLA-associated TCR beta chains had undergone more clonal expansion than equally common others.

The TCR comes from a human donor in good health. What was sequenced was PBMCs.

CDR3 protein: CASSISGDPRGEQYF. The CDR3 DNA sequence: TGTGCCAGCAGCATTAGCGGGGATCCTAGGGGCGAGCAGTACTTC. The V gene is TRBV9, the J gene TRBJ2-7, with 8 bases matching TRBD2. Germline trimming cut 4 bases from V and 6 bases from J; bases unmatched to any gene: 12. The CDR3 consists of 15 residues. The germline CDR1 and CDR2 sequences are SGDLS and YYNGEE.